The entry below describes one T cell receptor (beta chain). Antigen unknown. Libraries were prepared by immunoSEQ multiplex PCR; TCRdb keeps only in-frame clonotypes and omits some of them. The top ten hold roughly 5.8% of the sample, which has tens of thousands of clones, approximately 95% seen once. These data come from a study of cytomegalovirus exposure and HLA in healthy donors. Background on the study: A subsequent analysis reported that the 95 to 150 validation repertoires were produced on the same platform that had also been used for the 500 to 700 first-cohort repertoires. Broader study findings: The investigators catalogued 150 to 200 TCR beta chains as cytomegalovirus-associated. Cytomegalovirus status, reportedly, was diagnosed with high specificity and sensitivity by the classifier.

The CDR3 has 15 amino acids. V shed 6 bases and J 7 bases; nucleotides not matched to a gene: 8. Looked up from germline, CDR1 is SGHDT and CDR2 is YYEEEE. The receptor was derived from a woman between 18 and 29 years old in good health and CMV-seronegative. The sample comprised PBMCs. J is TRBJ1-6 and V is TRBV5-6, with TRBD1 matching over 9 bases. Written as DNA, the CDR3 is TGTGCCAGCACCCGGGGTGGGACAGGGAATTCACCCCTCCACTTT. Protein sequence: CASTRGGTGNSPLHF. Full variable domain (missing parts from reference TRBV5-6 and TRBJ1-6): DAGVTQSPTHLIKTRGQQVTLRCSPKSGHDTVSWYQQALGQGPQFIFQYYEEEERQRGNFPDRFSGHQFPNYSSELNVNALLLGDSALYLCASTRGGTGNSPLHFGNGTRLTVT.